The sample holds many counts of the clone carrying this TCR beta chain. The antigen remains unidentified. This sample was taken from a study of T cells in Graves' hyperthyroidism and ophthalmopathy. Among ophthalmopathy patients, the Clinical Activity Score reached at least 3, the NOSPECS grade reached at least 4, and duration remained under 3 months. For the diagnoses, clinical symptoms, serum thyroxine and TRAb, thyroid ultrasound and orbital computed tomography were used. TCR beta CDR3 region amplification was performed from RNA transcripts. Initially, a first-round RT-PCR of the TCR CDR3 employed the HTBI primer set. One entry per CDR3 protein, called by TCRdb with MiXCR from the multiplex PCR reads. This sample has fewer than 750,000 distinct CDR3 sequences, with roughly 15% found just once. Study-wide points: Most expanded thyroid clonotypes above 0.001 recurred in blood. Researchers report that a 13 V-J model separated ophthalmopathy from stable hyperthyroidism.

Germline CDR1 and CDR2: SGHKS and YYEKEE (reference sequence). Trimming took 0 bases from V and 10 from J; bases not matched to a gene: 11. CDR3 length equals 16 residues. This chain joins TRBV5-5 and TRBJ2-1; the match to TRBD2 covers 9 bases. This TCR was recovered from a woman aged 45-60 years with Graves' ophthalmopathy. Sequencing input: blood. As DNA, the CDR3 is TGTGCCAGCAGCTTGGCCGCCGGCGGGAGGGCCGACGAGCAGTTCTTC. The encoded protein is CASSLAAGGRADEQFF.